Listed below are T cell receptor beta chains from one sample, sequenced in a study of lymphopenia after photon versus proton radiotherapy. TCRdb's copy holds only in-frame clones and misses some; the assay was immunoSEQ multiplex PCR. The table shows 150,000 to 200,000 clones, with approximately 91% occurring only once. Here the sequenced sample was peripheral blood, taken from a patient treated with photon-based radiotherapy. These receptors were obtained from a man between 45 and 60 years old with gastric cancer. The CDR3 runs from the conserved cysteine through the conserved F or W. D genes are given only for firm matches. Expanded clones are given a class, and other clones once, few, many or no size at all.

j_call v_call clone_size d_call cdr3_aa cdr3_nt
TRBJ1-3 TRBV5-1 . . CASSLDLSGNTIYF TGCGCCAGCAGCTTGGATCTCTCTGGAAACACCATATATTTT
TRBJ2-3 TRBV28 . TRBD2 CASRETAGTGDTQYF TGTGCCAGCAGGGAGACAGCGGGGACCGGAGATACGCAGTATTTT
TRBJ2-7 TRBV28 . TRBD1 CASSLSDRVHF TGTGCCAGCAGTTTATCGGACAGGGTGCACTTC
TRBJ1-4 TRBV27 . . CASSLYPGATNEKLFF TGTGCCAGCAGTTTATACCCAGGTGCAACTAATGAAAAACTGTTTTTT
TRBJ1-5 TRBV4-1 . . CASSLVPGPGVEPQHF TGCGCCAGCAGCCTAGTACCGGGGCCAGGGGTAGAGCCCCAGCATTTT
TRBJ1-1 TRBV14 once . CASSQAGQWNTEAFF TGTGCCAGCAGCCAGGCGGGGCAGTGGAACACTGAAGCTTTCTTT
TRBJ1-2 TRBV25-1 . . CASSDTAHYGYTF TGTGCCAGCAGTGATACAGCTCATTATGGCTACACCTTC
TRBJ2-4 TRBV10-3 . TRBD2 CAISESNSGTFLAKNIQYF TGTGCCATCAGTGAGTCGAACAGCGGGACTTTCTTAGCCAAAAACATTCAGTACTTC
TRBJ2-2 TRBV10-3 . TRBD2 CAILSSGGHNTGELFF TGTGCCATCTTAAGCTCGGGGGGGCACAACACCGGGGAGCTGTTTTTT
TRBJ2-2 TRBV5-1 . . CASRVRMNTGELFF TGCGCCAGCAGAGTCAGGATGAACACCGGGGAGCTGTTTTTT
TRBJ2-7 TRBV11-2 . TRBD1 CASSGTGLGEQYF TGTGCCAGCTCCGGGACAGGGCTCGGAGAGCAGTACTTC
TRBJ2-7 TRBV2 . TRBD2 CASSTLSSGSYEQYF TGTGCCAGCAGTACACTATCTAGCGGGTCCTACGAGCAGTACTTC
TRBJ1-5 TRBV7-2 few . CASSSQGGQPQHF TGTGCCAGCAGTTCTCAGGGTGGACAGCCCCAGCATTTT
TRBJ1-3 TRBV11-1 . TRBD1 CASSPRTGTSGNTIYF TGTGCCAGCAGCCCGAGGACAGGGACCTCTGGAAACACCATATATTTT
TRBJ1-2 TRBV19 . . CASSIAGFGFYGYTF TGTGCCAGTAGTATAGCGGGGTTCGGATTTTATGGCTACACCTTC
TRBJ2-1 TRBV6-5 . TRBD1 CASSYRQGRSEQFF TGTGCCAGCAGTTACCGACAGGGACGGAGTGAGCAGTTCTTC
TRBJ1-1 TRBV7-8 . . CASSLSLGTEAFF TGTGCCAGCAGCTTGAGCCTCGGGACTGAAGCTTTCTTT
TRBJ2-7 TRBV18 . . CASSPGAEQYF TGTGCCAGCTCACCAGGGGCCGAGCAGTACTTC
TRBJ1-1 TRBV18 . . CASSSGHSSNTEAFF TGTGCCAGCTCATCTGGACATAGTTCGAACACTGAAGCTTTCTTT
TRBJ1-2 TRBV19 . . CASSTRRGVSPYGYTF TGTGCCAGTAGCACCCGTCGGGGGGTCTCACCCTATGGCTACACCTTC
TRBJ2-6 TRBV6-1 once . CASSEGGSGANVLTF TGTGCCAGCAGTGAGGGCGGCTCTGGGGCCAACGTCCTGACTTTC
TRBJ1-1 TRBV6-1 . . CASSGRMEAFF TGTGCCAGCAGTGGGCGGATGGAAGCTTTCTTT
TRBJ1-4 TRBV6-6 once . CASSSHVDEKLFF TGTGCCAGCAGTTCCCATGTCGACGAAAAACTGTTTTTT
TRBJ1-2 TRBV5-4 . . CASSFYGGRLDGYTF TGTGCCAGCAGCTTCTACGGGGGGCGGTTGGATGGCTACACCTTC
TRBJ1-1 TRBV10-1 . TRBD1 CASSHRQGSMNTEAFF TGCGCCAGCAGTCACCGACAGGGAAGCATGAACACTGAAGCTTTCTTT
TRBJ2-3 TRBV18 . TRBD2 CASSPSLAGGGADTQYF TGTGCCAGCTCACCATCACTAGCGGGAGGAGGGGCAGATACGCAGTATTTT
TRBJ2-7 TRBV5-1 . TRBD2 CASSLGTSIDEQYF TGCGCCAGCAGCTTGGGGACTAGCATCGACGAGCAGTACTTC
TRBJ1-5 TRBV2 few TRBD1 CASRGTGDGQPQHF TGTGCCAGCAGGGGTACAGGGGATGGTCAGCCCCAGCATTTT
TRBJ1-4 TRBV2 . . CASKREKPPNEKLFF TGTGCCAGCAAAAGAGAGAAGCCCCCTAATGAAAAACTGTTTTTT
TRBJ2-1 TRBV25-1 . TRBD2 CASSKGTSVAGEQFF TGTGCCAGCAGCAAGGGGACTAGCGTCGCCGGAGAGCAGTTCTTC
TRBJ2-7 TRBV7-9 . . CASSLDPGGEQYF TGTGCCAGCAGCTTAGATCCCGGAGGCGAGCAGTACTTC
TRBJ2-1 TRBV11-2 . TRBD1 CASRPRRTGRYNEQFF TGTGCCAGCAGACCTAGAAGGACAGGTCGGTACAATGAGCAGTTCTTC
TRBJ1-3 TRBV18 . . CASSPDRNTIYF TGTGCCAGCTCACCGGATAGGAACACCATATATTTT
TRBJ2-1 TRBV5-6 once TRBD2 CASSTLAGAVNEQFF TGTGCCAGCAGCACACTAGCGGGAGCTGTCAATGAGCAGTTCTTC
TRBJ2-2 TRBV27 once TRBD2 CASSLRSSGSTGELFF TGTGCCAGCAGTTTACGGTCTAGCGGGAGTACCGGGGAGCTGTTTTTT
TRBJ2-1 TRBV6-4 . TRBD2 CASSETSGSVNEQFF TGTGCCAGCAGCGAGACCAGCGGGAGCGTCAATGAGCAGTTCTTC
TRBJ2-7 TRBV5-1 . TRBD1 CASSPGQGALYF TGCGCCAGCAGCCCGGGACAGGGGGCCTTGTACTTC
TRBJ2-7 TRBV18 . . CASSSTMGYEQYF TGTGCCAGCTCAAGCACTATGGGGTACGAGCAGTACTTC
TRBJ2-6 TRBV6-6 . . CASSYEIPGANVLTF TGTGCCAGCAGTTACGAGATTCCCGGGGCCAACGTCCTGACTTTC
TRBJ2-1 TRBV6-5 . . CASSFFRASHEQFF TGTGCCAGCAGTTTTTTCCGGGCCTCACATGAGCAGTTCTTC
TRBJ1-4 TRBV7-7 . . CASSLGQKTNEKLFF TGTGCCAGCAGCTTAGGACAGAAGACTAATGAAAAACTGTTTTTT
TRBJ1-1 TRBV12-5 . TRBD1 CASGLGQGRMNTEAFF TGTGCTAGTGGTTTGGGACAGGGGAGGATGAACACTGAAGCTTTCTTT
TRBJ2-1 TRBV27 . . CASSVDWVSYNEQFF TGTGCCAGCAGTGTAGACTGGGTCTCCTACAATGAGCAGTTCTTC
TRBJ1-5 TRBV28 . TRBD1 CASRTLGRGDNQPQHF TGTGCCAGCAGAACCCTCGGCAGGGGGGACAATCAGCCCCAGCATTTT
TRBJ1-1 TRBV6-1 once TRBD1 CASSAGQAMNTEAFF TGTGCCAGCAGTGCCGGACAGGCCATGAACACTGAAGCTTTCTTT
TRBJ1-2 TRBV7-2 once TRBD1 CASSRETGISGYTF TGTGCCAGCAGTCGAGAGACAGGGATCAGTGGCTACACCTTC
TRBJ1-2 TRBV6-4 . TRBD1 CASSPGGQYGYTF TGTGCCAGCAGCCCTGGGGGACAGTATGGCTACACCTTC
TRBJ1-1 TRBV19 . TRBD1 CASSTPGQARTEAFF TGTGCCAGTAGTACTCCGGGACAGGCCCGCACTGAAGCTTTCTTT
TRBJ2-7 TRBV27 . . CASSWSGGQSSYEQYF TGTGCCAGCAGTTGGTCCGGGGGCCAAAGCTCCTACGAGCAGTACTTC
TRBJ1-4 TRBV30 . . CAWSPTARNEKLFF TGTGCCTGGAGTCCGACGGCGAGGAATGAAAAACTGTTTTTT
TRBJ2-2 TRBV5-1 . TRBD1 CASSLTGGNTGELFF TGCGCCAGCAGCCTGACAGGGGGTAACACCGGGGAGCTGTTTTTT
TRBJ2-2 TRBV6-5 once . CATRGGRELTGELFF TGTGCCACCAGGGGCGGCCGGGAGCTCACCGGGGAGCTGTTTTTT